Shown below are 4 T cell receptor beta chains from a single sample sequenced in a study of blood T cell repertoires in COVID-19. Some clones are missing from TCRdb's copy, which holds only in-frame ones; the method was immunoSEQ multiplex PCR. The profile shows 280,000 or so clones, roughly 85% of them singletons. The sample comprised PBMCs or T cells enriched from blood (not recorded which). The source of these receptors is a woman aged 45-60 years who had recovered from COVID-19.

The V call is TRBV6-2 or TRBV6-3, the J call TRBJ2-3; 9 bases line up with TRBD2. This CDR3 spans 15 amino acids. V lost 5 bases to trimming and J lost 3 bases; unmatched junction nucleotides: 6. Germline CDR1 is MNHEY and CDR2 is SVGEGT. CDR3 sequence (DNA): TGTGCCAGCAGTGTATTCGCGGGAGGGACAGATACGCAGTATTTT. This translates into CASSVFAGGTDTQYF.

The chain joins TRBV15 to TRBJ2-5; 10 bases agree with TRBD2. The CDR3 loop spans 14 amino acids. V lost 5 bases and J lost 4; bases outside the gene matches: 4. The V gene's germline CDR1 is LNHNV and CDR2 YYDKDF (reference sequence). The DNA for the CDR3 is TGTGCCACCAGCGGGGGGACTAGCGCAGAGACCCAGTACTTC. This translates into CATSGGTSAETQYF. The variable domain in full, completed from reference TRBV15 and TRBJ2-5, reads DAMVIQNPRYQVTQFGKPVTLSCSQTLNHNVMYWYQQKSSQAPKLLFHYYDKDFNNEADTPDNFQSRRPNTSFCFLDIRSPGLGDTAMYLCATSGGTSAETQYFGPGTRLLVL.

This chain joins TRBV5-1 and TRBJ2-7; D is possibly TRBD1 (5 bases). The CDR3 totals 15 residues. V was pared by 0 bases and J by 2 bases, with 12 bases between. Germline V gene data show CDR1 as SGHRS and CDR2 as YFSETQ. This chain's CDR3 is CASSLGETETYEQYF. The CDR3 nucleotides read TGCGCCAGCAGCTTGGGAGAGACAGAAACCTACGAGCAGTACTTC.

This chain links TRBV6-6 with TRBJ2-1, with D perhaps TRBD1 (5 bases). Germline V gene sequence: CDR1 MNHNY, CDR2 SVGAGI (reference sequence). The V end lost 5 bases, the J end lost 12 bases, and 23 bases lay between the germline ends. There are 15 residues in the CDR3. This CDR3 reads CASSGLRTRHWRQFF. CDR3 DNA: TGTGCCAGCAGTGGCCTGCGGACACGCCATTGGAGGCAGTTCTTC.